A selection of T cell receptor beta chains follows, all from one sample in a study of radiotherapy plus CTLA-4 blockade in lung cancer. Sequencing used immunoSEQ multiplex PCR; TCRdb keeps in-frame clones, though not all of them. The table has about 85,000 clones, 75% to 90% seen once. The input for sequencing was peripheral blood, taken from a patient treated with radiotherapy plus ipilimumab. The receptors stem from a human donor with non-small cell lung cancer who had a partial response to radiotherapy plus ipilimumab. The CDR3 runs from the conserved cysteine through the conserved F or W. The D gene is left open where the match is weak. Not every row has a clone size; where given, it reads once, few, many or a size class.

cdr3_aa cdr3_nt d_call j_call clone_size v_call
CASSFPGTVSGNTIYF TGTGCCAGCAGTTTCCCCGGGACAGTTTCTGGAAACACCATATATTTT TRBD1 TRBJ1-3 few TRBV28
CASSQDSFGTGETEAFF TGCGCCAGCAGCCAAGACTCTTTCGGGACAGGGGAGACTGAAGCTTTCTTT TRBD1 TRBJ1-1 - TRBV4-3
CASSQGGAEAFF TGTGCCAGCAGCCAGGGTGGCGCTGAAGCTTTCTTT - TRBJ1-1 - TRBV6-5
CASSGAGQATSLIQYF TGTGCCAGCAGTGGTGCCGGACAGGCTACTAGCTTAATCCAGTATTTT - TRBJ2-3 - TRBV6-6
CASSPEGSSPGELFF TGTGCCAGCAGCCCCGAGGGAAGTAGCCCCGGGGAGCTGTTTTTT - TRBJ2-2 - TRBV7-2
CASSLRTDRNSGNTIYF TGTGCCAGCAGTCTGAGGACAGACCGAAACTCTGGAAACACCATATATTTT - TRBJ1-3 - TRBV6-4
CASGDSYEQYF TGTGCCAGCGGCGACAGCTACGAGCAGTACTTC - TRBJ2-7 - TRBV18
CASRRPQGGETQYF TGTGCCAGCAGGAGACCCCAGGGGGGAGAGACCCAGTACTTC - TRBJ2-5 - TRBV7-9
CSNPRLAKNIQYF TGTTCCAACCCGCGATTAGCCAAAAACATTCAGTACTTC - TRBJ2-4 - TRBV27
CAISESTQGTEQFF TGTGCCATCAGTGAGTCGACCCAGGGGACTGAGCAGTTCTTC - TRBJ2-1 - TRBV10-3
CASSYTTGSGNTIYF TGTGCCAGCAGCTATACGACAGGGAGTGGAAACACCATATATTTT TRBD1 TRBJ1-3 - TRBV11-2
CASSFLDSSYEQYF TGTGCCAGCAGCTTCCTGGACAGCTCCTACGAGCAGTACTTC - TRBJ2-7 - TRBV5-6
CASSLVGDYPSATNEKLFF TGTGCCAGCAGTTTAGTTGGGGACTATCCGAGTGCAACTAATGAAAAACTGTTTTTT - TRBJ1-4 - TRBV27
CASRRDSSYNEQFF TGTGCCAGCCGGCGGGACAGCTCCTACAATGAGCAGTTCTTC - TRBJ2-1 - TRBV28
CASSAPGRARTYEQYF TGTGCCAGCAGCGCCCCGGGAAGGGCTAGGACCTACGAGCAGTACTTC - TRBJ2-7 - TRBV2
CASSSGTPGAGGTQYF TGTGCCAGCTCGAGCGGGACCCCCGGGGCCGGAGGAACGCAGTATTTT TRBD2 TRBJ2-3 - TRBV18
CASRAGGSTGELFF TGTGCCAGCAGGGCAGGGGGGAGCACCGGGGAGCTGTTTTTT - TRBJ2-2 once TRBV6-5
CASSQSYGYTF TGTGCCAGCAGCCAGTCCTATGGCTACACCTTC - TRBJ1-2 - TRBV28
CASSQDWVAANTGELFF TGTGCCAGCAGCCAAGATTGGGTAGCGGCGAACACCGGGGAGCTGTTTTTT - TRBJ2-2 - TRBV14
CASSSMTGMVQETQYF TGTGCCAGCAGCTCCATGACAGGGATGGTCCAAGAGACCCAGTACTTC TRBD1 TRBJ2-5 - TRBV7-2
CASSIAFGTGVYGYTF TGTGCCAGTAGTATCGCCTTCGGGACAGGGGTCTATGGCTACACCTTC TRBD1 TRBJ1-2 - TRBV19
CASSIGPLAGGSSYNEQFF TGTGCCAGTAGTATCGGCCCACTAGCGGGAGGGAGCTCCTACAATGAGCAGTTCTTC TRBD2 TRBJ2-1 - TRBV19
CSVPSPGTGTGANVLTF TGCAGCGTTCCGAGTCCCGGGACAGGGACCGGGGCCAACGTCCTGACTTTC TRBD1 TRBJ2-6 - TRBV29-1
CASSFRHRGNTGELFF TGTGCCAGCAGTTTTAGGCACCGGGGGAACACCGGGGAGCTGTTTTTT - TRBJ2-2 - TRBV28
CASSLQEEEQFF TGTGCCAGCAGTTTGCAGGAGGAGGAGCAGTTCTTC - TRBJ2-1 - TRBV28
CASSLDGINNQPQHF TGTGCCAGCAGCCTCGACGGGATTAACAATCAGCCCCAGCATTTT - TRBJ1-5 - TRBV7-6
CASSFARDSPLHF TGCGCCAGCAGCTTCGCCAGGGATTCACCCCTCCACTTT - TRBJ1-6 - TRBV5-1
CASSLRHGQGYGYTF TGTGCCAGCAGCCTACGCCACGGACAGGGGTATGGCTACACCTTC TRBD1 TRBJ1-2 - TRBV11-2
CASSLNPGTSGEQFF TGCGCCAGCAGCCTAAATCCGGGAACTAGCGGTGAGCAGTTCTTC TRBD2 TRBJ2-1 - TRBV5-1
CASSSDGAYGYTF TGTGCCAGCAGCTCCGACGGAGCCTATGGCTACACCTTC - TRBJ1-2 - TRBV7-6
CASSGKGVLAGPTDTQYF TGTGCCAGCAGTGGGAAGGGGGTACTAGCGGGACCCACAGATACGCAGTATTTT TRBD2 TRBJ2-3 - TRBV6-1
CASSLDGGSTDTQYF TGCGCCAGCAGCTTGGACGGAGGGAGCACAGATACGCAGTATTTT - TRBJ2-3 - TRBV5-1
CASSYLLVPGELFF TGTGCCAGCAGTTACTTACTAGTTCCCGGGGAGCTGTTTTTT - TRBJ2-2 - TRBV6-5
CASRPSIGELFF TGTGCCAGCCGGCCTAGCATCGGGGAGCTGTTTTTT - TRBJ2-2 once TRBV19
CAIRGGLAGGYEQFF TGTGCCATCAGGGGAGGACTAGCGGGAGGGTATGAGCAGTTCTTC TRBD2 TRBJ2-1 - TRBV10-3